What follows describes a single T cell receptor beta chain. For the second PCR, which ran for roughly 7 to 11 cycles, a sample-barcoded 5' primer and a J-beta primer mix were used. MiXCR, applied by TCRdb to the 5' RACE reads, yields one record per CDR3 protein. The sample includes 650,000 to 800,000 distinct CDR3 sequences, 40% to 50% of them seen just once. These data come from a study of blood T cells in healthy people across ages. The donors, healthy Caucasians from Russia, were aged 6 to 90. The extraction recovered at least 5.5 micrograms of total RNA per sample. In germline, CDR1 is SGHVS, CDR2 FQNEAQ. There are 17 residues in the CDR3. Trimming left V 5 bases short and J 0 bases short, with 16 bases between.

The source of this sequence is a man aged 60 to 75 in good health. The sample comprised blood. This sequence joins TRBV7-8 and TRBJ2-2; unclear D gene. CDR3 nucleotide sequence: TGTGCCAGCAGCCCCTTTCATGGGCGTTCGAACACCGGGGAGCTGTTTTTT. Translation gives CASSPFHGRSNTGELFF.